This TCR beta chain appears in the sequencing data of a study of cytomegalovirus exposure and HLA in healthy donors. Germline CDR1 reads MNHNY; CDR2 reads SVGAGI (reference sequence). This CDR3 is 16 amino acids long. The V and J ends lost 6 bases and 0 bases respectively, with 12 bases between them. 13 Jbeta primers and 60 Vbeta primers were used for the PCR. The table came from immunoSEQ multiplex PCR; TCRdb's copy has only in-frame clones and leaves some out. This table has 100,000 to 150,000 clones, 80% appearing once. The V gene is TRBV6-6, the J gene TRBJ2-6; D perhaps matches TRBD1 (5 bases). This TCR derives from a man in his thirties or forties in good health and CMV-seropositive. Sequencing was performed on PBMCs. The CDR3 region is CASSRNRGSGANVLTF. CDR3 coding DNA: TGTGCCAGCAGCCGTAATAGGGGCTCTGGGGCCAACGTCCTGACTTTC.